One sample yielded the 10 T cell receptor beta chains listed below, sequenced in a study of blood T cell repertoires in COVID-19. TCRdb's table, derived via immunoSEQ multiplex PCR, lists solely in-frame clones and lacks some. The sample lists 370,000 or so clones; about 87% were seen once. Sequencing was carried out using PBMCs or T cells enriched from blood (not recorded which). The source of these receptors is a man younger than 45 who had recovered from COVID-19.

The gene calls are TRBV6-2 or TRBV6-3 and TRBJ1-4; 10 positions agree with TRBD1. V was clipped by 6 bases and J by 7 bases; unmatched bases: 5. CDR3 length: 14 residues. Germline CDR1 MNHEY, CDR2 SVGEGT. CDR3 residues: CASSGQGGSEKLFF. DNA of the CDR3: TGTGCCAGCAGCGGACAGGGGGGAAGTGAAAAACTGTTTTTT.

The chain couples TRBV29-1 to TRBJ2-1; the match to TRBD2 covers 8 bases. Germline CDR1 is SQVTM and CDR2 is ANQGSEA. Trimming cost V 5 bases and J 3 bases; bases outside gene matches: 9. The CDR3 sequence is 15 residues long. The chain's CDR3 is CSVPVAGGYYNEQFF. The CDR3, as DNA: TGCAGCGTTCCTGTGGCGGGGGGATACTACAATGAGCAGTTCTTC.

The chain combines TRBV6-4 with TRBJ2-1, with a tentative D call TRBD1 (6 bases). CDR1 MRHNA and CDR2 SNTAGT come from the germline V gene. The CDR3 extends over 13 amino acids. The V end lost 8 bases, the J end lost 8 bases, and 16 bases lay between the germline ends. Here the CDR3 reads CASGDTTNDEQFF. The DNA for the CDR3 is TGTGCCAGCGGGGACACGACAAACGATGAGCAGTTCTTC.

As for this clone: The sample has other DNA sequences that encode this CDR3 too. The gene calls are TRBV7-8 and TRBJ1-1, with 8 bases aligning to TRBD1. Unmatched junction bases numbered 1, after V lost 2 bases and J lost 5 bases. This CDR3 has 13 residues. Germline CDR1 reads SGHVS; CDR2 reads FQNEAQ. This CDR3 reads CASSLTGGTEAFF. The CDR3 DNA is TGTGCCAGCAGCTTAACAGGGGGTACTGAAGCTTTCTTT.

The CDR3 is CASSRDRAHYEQYF. In DNA form, the CDR3 reads TGTGCCAGCAGCCGGGACAGGGCTCACTACGAGCAGTACTTC. V usage is TRBV7-9 and J usage is TRBJ2-7, with 9 nucleotides matching TRBD1. The CDR3 contains 14 residues. Germline V gives CDR1 SEHNR, CDR2 FQNEAQ (reference sequence). The trim removed 5 bases at V and 3 bases at J, leaving 5 bases unmatched.

V is TRBV5-1 and J is TRBJ2-7, with 8 bases fitting TRBD1. There are 15 residues in the CDR3. Trimming cost V 0 bases and J 3 bases; bases outside gene matches: 5. Germline CDR1 is SGHRS and CDR2 is YFSETQ. CDR3 bases: TGCGCCAGCAGCTTGGGGACAGGGATTAACTACGAGCAGTACTTC. Protein product: CASSLGTGINYEQYF. Full variable domain (outside the CDR3, taken from reference TRBV5-1 and TRBJ2-7): KAGVTQTPRYLIKTRGQQVTLSCSPISGHRSVSWYQQTPGQGLQFLFEYFSETQRNKGNFPGRFSGRQFSNSRSEMNVSTLELGDSALYLCASSLGTGINYEQYFGPGTRLTVT.

This rearrangement joins TRBV4-1 to TRBJ1-2, with 11 bases that match TRBD1. The germline V gene has CDR1 MGHRA and CDR2 YSYEKL. V lost 2 bases to trimming and J lost 4 bases; unmatched junction nucleotides: 3. This CDR3 comprises 15 residues. Here the CDR3 DNA reads TGCGCCAGCAGCCAAACGGGGACAGGGGGCTATGGCTACACCTTC. As protein: CASSQTGTGGYGYTF.

The chain employs TRBV10-3 and TRBJ2-3; 9 bases are shared with TRBD2. Germline V gene sequence: CDR1 ENHRY, CDR2 SYGVKD. V lost 4 bases and J lost 3; bases outside the gene matches: 5. This CDR3 comprises 15 residues. CDR3 protein: CAISASGILTDTQYF. CDR3 coding DNA: TGTGCCATCAGTGCTAGCGGGATATTGACAGATACGCAGTATTTT.

The chain employs TRBV30 and TRBJ2-7, with TRBD1 identical over 9 bases. This CDR3 is built from 16 residues. The germline gives CDR1 GTSNPN, CDR2 SVGIG (reference sequence). V shed 5 bases, J shed 1 base, and the junction held 12 bases outside the gene matches. CDR3 protein: CAWRVMGQGGSYEQYF. The CDR3 coding sequence is TGTGCCTGGCGGGTGATGGGACAGGGAGGATCCTACGAGCAGTACTTC.

The CDR3 nucleotides are TGTGCCAGCAGCCCAGCGGGGGTCTCTACCTACGAGCAGTACTTC. It encodes CASSPAGVSTYEQYF. This sequence joins TRBV3-1 (or the pseudogene TRBV3-2) and TRBJ2-7, with TRBD2 matching over 8 bases. V shed 4 bases, J shed 2 bases, and the junction held 7 bases outside the gene matches. CDR1 is LGHDT, CDR2 YNNKEL, per germline (reference sequence). The CDR3 sequence is 15 residues long.